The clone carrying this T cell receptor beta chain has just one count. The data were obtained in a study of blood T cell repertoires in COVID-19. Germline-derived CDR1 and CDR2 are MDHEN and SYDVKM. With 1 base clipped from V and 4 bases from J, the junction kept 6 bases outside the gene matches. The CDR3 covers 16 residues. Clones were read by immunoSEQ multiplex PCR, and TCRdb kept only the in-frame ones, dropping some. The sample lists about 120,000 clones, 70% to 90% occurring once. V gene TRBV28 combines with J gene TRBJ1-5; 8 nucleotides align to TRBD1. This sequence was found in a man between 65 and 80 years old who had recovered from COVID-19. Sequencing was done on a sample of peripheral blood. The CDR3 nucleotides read TGTGCCAGCAGTTTATTAGGGACAGGATTTAATCAGCCCCAGCATTTT. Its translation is CASSLLGTGFNQPQHF.